These 17 T cell receptor beta chains were all obtained from the same sample, sequenced in a study of blood T cell repertoires in COVID-19. Assay: immunoSEQ multiplex PCR; the TCRdb copy retains only in-frame clones and omits some. The sample lists roughly 290,000 clones, around 87% occurring once. Sample: peripheral blood. These receptors came from a woman in her 50s who had recovered from COVID-19.

The V call is TRBV28, the J call TRBJ1-6, with D perhaps matching TRBD1 (5 bases). The CDR3 extends over 16 amino acids. V dropped 4 bases and J dropped 7 bases, with 17 bases sitting between them. From germline, CDR1 is MDHEN and CDR2 SYDVKM. CDR3 protein: CASSSLAGLVNSPLHF. The CDR3 DNA sequence: TGTGCCAGCAGTTCTTTAGCGGGACTTGTCAATTCACCCCTCCACTTT.

This clone was recorded only once. The chain links TRBV6-2 or TRBV6-3 to TRBJ1-1; D not certain. CDR1 is MNHEY and CDR2 is SVGEGT in the germline V gene. The CDR3 has 13 amino acids. The ends were cut back, 2 bases at V and 4 bases at J, with 8 bases in the middle. This CDR3 is CASSYSRVTEAFF. The CDR3 nucleotides read TGTGCCAGCAGTTACAGTCGAGTCACTGAAGCTTTCTTT.

The V gene is TRBV5-1, the J gene TRBJ2-7, with TRBD1 as a possible D gene (6 bases). The germline V gene encodes CDR1 SGHRS and CDR2 YFSETQ. V was pared by 7 bases and J by 6 bases, with 14 bases between. CDR3 size: 12 residues. In DNA, the CDR3 is TGCGCCAGCGCTTGGACAGTGGGCGAGCAGTACTTC. It is translated as CASAWTVGEQYF.

This rearrangement joins TRBV11-2 to TRBJ2-7; D remains unclear. Between the trimmed V and J ends, which lost 3 bases and 3 bases, there was a span of 6 bases. In germline, CDR1 is SGHAT, CDR2 FQNNGV. The CDR3 spans 12 residues. The CDR3 nucleotides read TGTGCCAGCAGCTTCGGCGGCTACGAGCAGTACTTC. Amino acids: CASSFGGYEQYF.

This chain uses TRBV9 with TRBJ2-2; TRBD2 matches 7 bases. The J segment lost 5 bases and the V segment lost 3 bases, leaving 16 bases of the junction unmatched. Germline CDR1 and CDR2: SGDLS and YYNGEE. This CDR3 contains 18 residues. The CDR3 region is CASSARKRTSGGTGELFF. In DNA form, the CDR3 reads TGTGCCAGCAGCGCCCGAAAGAGGACTAGTGGCGGTACCGGGGAGCTGTTTTTT.

The chain carries TRBV7-6 and TRBJ2-5; TRBD2 matches 13 bases. Germline values: CDR1 SGHVS, CDR2 FNYEAQ. This CDR3 has 17 amino acids. The V gene end was trimmed by 4 bases and the J gene end by 4 bases; junction bases not matched to a gene: 9. CDR3 nucleotides: TGTGCCAGCAGCTCGGGACTAGCGGGGCTCATAGGAGAGACCCAGTACTTC. Protein sequence: CASSSGLAGLIGETQYF.

Points on this clone: The sample holds other DNA sequences that translate to the same CDR3. The chain joins TRBV5-6 to TRBJ2-7; D might be TRBD1 (6 bases). Per germline, CDR1 SGHDT and CDR2 YYEEEE. The CDR3 contains 13 residues. V was clipped by 2 bases and J by 4 bases, with 10 bases between them. As DNA, the CDR3 is TGTGCCAGCAGCTTCCCAGACAGGTACGAGCAGTACTTC. Its translation is CASSFPDRYEQYF.

Turning to this clone: The sample holds other DNA sequences that translate to the same CDR3. This chain uses TRBV5-1 with TRBJ1-1; D possibly corresponds to TRBD1 (5 bases). CDR3 length equals 14 residues. With 0 bases removed from V and 1 base from J, the gap between germline ends came to 7 bases. Germline V gives CDR1 SGHRS, CDR2 YFSETQ. The CDR3 sequence: CASSLGQTNTEAFF. In DNA, the CDR3 is TGCGCCAGCAGCTTGGGACAGACGAACACTGAAGCTTTCTTT.

V gene TRBV6-5 combines with J gene TRBJ1-2; a possible D gene is TRBD1 (5 bases). Germline V gene sequence: CDR1 MNHEY, CDR2 SVGAGI. The V end was cut by 7 bases, the J end by 3 bases, with 18 bases between. The CDR3 contains 15 residues. The CDR3 region is CASKQDREVYYGYTF. As DNA, the CDR3 is TGTGCCAGCAAACAGGATCGCGAGGTGTACTATGGCTACACCTTC.

This rearrangement joins TRBV19 to TRBJ2-2; TRBD1 is a possible D gene (9 bases). The V end was cut by 8 bases, the J end by 6 bases, with 16 bases between. Germline values: CDR1 LNHDA, CDR2 SQIVND (reference sequence). The CDR3 contains 14 residues. CDR3 in amino acids: CASRGGQGSGELFF. CDR3 in DNA: TGTGCCAGTCGGGGGGGACAGGGCTCCGGGGAGCTGTTTTTT. Looking up the rest from reference TRBV19 and TRBJ2-2 gives the full variable domain: DGGITQSPKYLFRKEGQNVTLSCEQNLNHDAMYWYRQDPGQGLRLIYYSQIVNDFQKGDIAEGYSVSREKKESFPLTVTSAQKNPTAFYLCASRGGQGSGELFFGEGSRLTVL.

V gene TRBV14 combines with J gene TRBJ1-1, with D tentatively TRBD1 (5 bases). The length of the CDR3 is 16 residues. Germline V gene sequence: CDR1 SGHDN, CDR2 FVKESK. The germline V and J ends were trimmed by 1 base and 4 bases, with 16 bases remaining between them. CDR3 amino acids: CASSQGRVYVGTEAFF. Here the CDR3 DNA reads TGTGCCAGCAGCCAAGGCAGGGTCTACGTGGGCACTGAAGCTTTCTTT.

V gene TRBV5-1 combines with J gene TRBJ1-4; TRBD1 is a possible D gene (5 bases). Deletions cut 2 bases from V and 1 base from J, with 21 bases between. CDR1 and CDR2 from the germline V gene are SGHRS and YFSETQ. The CDR3 loop spans 19 amino acids. CDR3 loop: CASSFLPRGFLETNEKLFF. DNA for the CDR3: TGCGCCAGCAGCTTCCTACCCCGGGGGTTCCTAGAAACTAATGAAAAACTGTTTTTT.

The chain is built from TRBV4-1 and TRBJ2-1; TRBD2 matches at 8 bases. The CDR3 is 16 residues long. V lost 6 bases, J lost 6 bases, and 13 bases stayed unmatched. Germline-derived CDR1 and CDR2 are MGHRA and YSYEKL. The CDR3 sequence is CASSTSGTSSTNEQFF. As DNA, the CDR3 is TGCGCCAGCAGTACCTCCGGGACTAGTTCTACCAATGAGCAGTTCTTC.

The gene calls are TRBV11-3 and TRBJ2-2; perhaps TRBD1 as D (5 bases). V shed 5 bases and J shed 1 base, with 11 bases lying between them. Germline CDR1 SGHNT, CDR2 YENEEA. The CDR3 is 15 amino acids. CDR3 nucleotides: TGTGCCAGCAGCCCGGGTACAGGGAACACCGGGGAGCTGTTTTTT. This gives the protein CASSPGTGNTGELFF.

The V call is TRBV7-2, the J call TRBJ1-2; a weak D match, TRBD1 (5 bases). Germline assignment: CDR1 SGHTA and CDR2 FQGNSA. CDR3 length equals 14 residues. Trimming shortened V by 5 bases and J by 5 bases, and 15 bases separated the two germline ends. This CDR3 reads CASSLEGLRYGYTF. The CDR3 nucleotides read TGTGCCAGCAGCCTAGAGGGGTTGCGGTATGGCTACACCTTC.

The gene calls are TRBV10-3 and TRBJ2-5, with a weak D call TRBD1 (6 bases). Germline CDR1 is ENHRY and CDR2 is SYGVKD. V shed 9 bases and J shed 3 bases, with 14 bases lying between them. This CDR3 comprises 13 residues. The CDR3 sequence: CAMGARAEETQYF. CDR3 DNA: TGTGCCATGGGGGCCCGGGCGGAAGAGACCCAGTACTTC.

The genes are TRBV2 and TRBJ2-1; possibly TRBD1 for D (5 bases). Deletions cut 7 bases from V and 10 bases from J, with 20 bases between. Germline V gives CDR1 SNHLY, CDR2 FYNNEI. This CDR3 has 14 residues. In DNA form, the CDR3 reads TGTGCCAGCACCGACGGTGCAGGGTTTTGGGAGCAGTTCTTC. Translating gives CASTDGAGFWEQFF.